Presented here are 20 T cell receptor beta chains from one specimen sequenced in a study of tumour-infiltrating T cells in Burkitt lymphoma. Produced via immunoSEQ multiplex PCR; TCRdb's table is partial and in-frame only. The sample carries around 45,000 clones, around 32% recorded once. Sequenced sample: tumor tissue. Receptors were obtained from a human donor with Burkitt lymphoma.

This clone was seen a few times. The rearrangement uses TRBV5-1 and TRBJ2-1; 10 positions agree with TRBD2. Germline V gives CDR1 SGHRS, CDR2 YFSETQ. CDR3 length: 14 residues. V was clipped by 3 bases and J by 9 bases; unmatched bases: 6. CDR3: CASSSSGGAVEQFF. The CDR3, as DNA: TGCGCCAGCAGCTCGAGCGGGGGGGCCGTTGAGCAGTTCTTC.

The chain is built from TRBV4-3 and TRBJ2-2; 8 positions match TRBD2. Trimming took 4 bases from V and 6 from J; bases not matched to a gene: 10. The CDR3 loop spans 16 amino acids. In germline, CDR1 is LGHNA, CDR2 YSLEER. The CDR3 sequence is CASSLGGLVVAGELFF. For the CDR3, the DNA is TGCGCCAGCAGCCTAGGGGGACTAGTGGTTGCCGGGGAGCTGTTTTTT.

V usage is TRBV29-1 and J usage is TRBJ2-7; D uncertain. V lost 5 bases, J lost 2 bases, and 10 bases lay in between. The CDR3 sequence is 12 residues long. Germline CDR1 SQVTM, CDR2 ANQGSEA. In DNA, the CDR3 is TGCAGCGTTCAAGGGCAGGCCTACGAGCAGTACTTC. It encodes CSVQGQAYEQYF.

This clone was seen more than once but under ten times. For the CDR3, the DNA is TGTGCCAGTACCAGACTAGCGGGGGCGCAAGAGACCCAGTACTTC. This sequence encodes CASTRLAGAQETQYF. This chain joins TRBV19 and TRBJ2-5; TRBD2 agrees at 12 bases. This CDR3 spans 15 amino acids. The germline V gene encodes CDR1 LNHDA and CDR2 SQIVND (reference sequence). V lost 7 bases to trimming and J lost 2 bases; unmatched junction nucleotides: 5.

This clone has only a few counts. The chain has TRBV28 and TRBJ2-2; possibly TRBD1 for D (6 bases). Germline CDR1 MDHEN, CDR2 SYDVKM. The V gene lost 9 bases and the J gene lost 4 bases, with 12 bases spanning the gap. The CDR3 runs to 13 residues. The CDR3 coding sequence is TGTGCCAGTCAGGGGAGAGGCACCGGGGAGCTGTTTTTT. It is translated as CASQGRGTGELFF. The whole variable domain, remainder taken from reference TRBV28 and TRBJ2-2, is DVKVTQSSRYLVKRTGEKVFLECVQDMDHENMFWYRQDPGLGLRLIYFSYDVKMKEKGDIPEGYSVSREKKERFSLILESASTNQTSMYLCASQGRGTGELFFGEGSRLTVL.

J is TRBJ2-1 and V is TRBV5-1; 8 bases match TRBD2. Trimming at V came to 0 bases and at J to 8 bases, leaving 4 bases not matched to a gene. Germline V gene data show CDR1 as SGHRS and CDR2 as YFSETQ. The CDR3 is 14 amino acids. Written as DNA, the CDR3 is TGCGCCAGCAGCTTGGCCGCGGGGGGCGATGAGCAGTTCTTC. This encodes CASSLAAGGDEQFF.

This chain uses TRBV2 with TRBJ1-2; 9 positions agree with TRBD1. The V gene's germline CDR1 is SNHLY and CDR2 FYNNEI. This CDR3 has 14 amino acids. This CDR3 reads CAWDRDFRSYGYTF. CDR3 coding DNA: TGTGCTTGGGACAGGGATTTTAGGAGCTATGGCTACACCTTC.

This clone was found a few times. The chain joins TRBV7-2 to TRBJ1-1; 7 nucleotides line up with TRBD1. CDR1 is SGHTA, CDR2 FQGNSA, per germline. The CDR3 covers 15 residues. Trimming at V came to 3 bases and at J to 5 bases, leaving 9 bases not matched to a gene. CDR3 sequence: CASSFSRGIETEAFF. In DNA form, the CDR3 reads TGTGCCAGCAGCTTTAGCAGGGGGATAGAGACTGAAGCTTTCTTT.

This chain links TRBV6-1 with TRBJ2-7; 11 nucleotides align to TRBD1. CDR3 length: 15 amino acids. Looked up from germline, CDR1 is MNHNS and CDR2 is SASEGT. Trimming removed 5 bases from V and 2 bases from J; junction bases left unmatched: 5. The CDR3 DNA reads TGTGCCAGCAGTCCGGGACAGGGGGGGACCTACGAGCAGTACTTC. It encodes CASSPGQGGTYEQYF.

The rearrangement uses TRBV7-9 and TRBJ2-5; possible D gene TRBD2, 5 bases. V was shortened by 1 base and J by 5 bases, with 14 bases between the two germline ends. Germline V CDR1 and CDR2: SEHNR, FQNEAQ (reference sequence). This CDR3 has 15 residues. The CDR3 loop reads CASSLVGRGKETQYF. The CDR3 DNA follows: TGTGCCAGCAGCTTAGTGGGCAGAGGGAAGGAGACCCAGTACTTC. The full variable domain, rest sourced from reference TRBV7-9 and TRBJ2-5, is DTGVSQNPRHKITKRGQNVTFRCDPISEHNRLYWYRQTLGQGPEFLTYFQNEAQLEKSRLLSDRFSAERPKGSFSTLEIQRTEQGDSAMYLCASSLVGRGKETQYFGPGTRLLVL.

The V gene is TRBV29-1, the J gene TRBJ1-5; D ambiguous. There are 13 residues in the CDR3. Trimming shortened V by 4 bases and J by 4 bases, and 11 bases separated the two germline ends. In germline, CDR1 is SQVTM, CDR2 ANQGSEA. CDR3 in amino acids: CSVGEQINQPQHF. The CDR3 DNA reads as TGCAGCGTTGGCGAACAGATAAATCAGCCCCAGCATTTT. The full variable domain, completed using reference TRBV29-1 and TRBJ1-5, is SAVISQKPSRDICQRGTSLTIQCQVDSQVTMMFWYRQQPGQSLTLIATANQGSEATYESGFVIDKFPISRPNLTFSTLTVSNMSPEDSSIYLCSVGEQINQPQHFGDGTRLSIL.

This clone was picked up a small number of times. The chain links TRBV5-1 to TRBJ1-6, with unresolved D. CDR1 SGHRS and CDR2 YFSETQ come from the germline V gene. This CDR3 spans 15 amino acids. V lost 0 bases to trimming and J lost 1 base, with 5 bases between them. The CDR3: CASSLEGSYNSPLHF. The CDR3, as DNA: TGCGCCAGCAGCTTGGAAGGGTCCTATAATTCACCCCTCCACTTT.

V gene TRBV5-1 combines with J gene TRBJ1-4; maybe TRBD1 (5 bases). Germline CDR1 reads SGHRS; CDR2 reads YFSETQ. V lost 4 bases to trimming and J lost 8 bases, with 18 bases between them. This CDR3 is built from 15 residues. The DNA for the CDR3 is TGCGCCAGCAGCCTATTCTTGGGGGATCAGGAAAAACTGTTTTTT. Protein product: CASSLFLGDQEKLFF.

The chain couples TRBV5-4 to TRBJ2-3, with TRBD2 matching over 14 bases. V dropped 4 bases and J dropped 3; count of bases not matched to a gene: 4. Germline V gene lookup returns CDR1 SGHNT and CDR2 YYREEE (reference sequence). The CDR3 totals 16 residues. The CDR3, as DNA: TGTGCCAGCAGCCCCCGACTAGCGGGGGGGACAGATACGCAGTATTTT. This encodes CASSPRLAGGTDTQYF.

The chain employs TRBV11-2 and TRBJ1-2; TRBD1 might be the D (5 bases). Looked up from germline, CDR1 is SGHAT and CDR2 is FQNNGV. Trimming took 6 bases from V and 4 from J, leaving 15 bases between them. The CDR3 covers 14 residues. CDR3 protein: CASRPDSSPYGYTF. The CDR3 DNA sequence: TGTGCCAGCAGGCCCGACAGTTCCCCCTATGGCTACACCTTC.

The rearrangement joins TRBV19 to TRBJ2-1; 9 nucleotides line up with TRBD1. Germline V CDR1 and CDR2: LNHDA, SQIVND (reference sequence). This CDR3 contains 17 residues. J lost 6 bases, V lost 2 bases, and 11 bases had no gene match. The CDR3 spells CASSIFIAGQGGNEQFF. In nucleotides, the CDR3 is TGTGCCAGTAGTATATTTATCGCGGGACAGGGCGGCAATGAGCAGTTCTTC. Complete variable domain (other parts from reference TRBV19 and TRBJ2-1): DGGITQSPKYLFRKEGQNVTLSCEQNLNHDAMYWYRQDPGQGLRLIYYSQIVNDFQKGDIAEGYSVSREKKESFPLTVTSAQKNPTAFYLCASSIFIAGQGGNEQFFGPGTRLTVL.

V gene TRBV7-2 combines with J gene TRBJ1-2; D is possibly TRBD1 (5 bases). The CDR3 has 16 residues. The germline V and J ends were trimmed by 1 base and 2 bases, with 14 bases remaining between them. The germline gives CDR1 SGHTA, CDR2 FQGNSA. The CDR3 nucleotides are TGTGCCAGCAGCTTAGGCCCCGACAGTCTCAACTATGGCTACACCTTC. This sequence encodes CASSLGPDSLNYGYTF.

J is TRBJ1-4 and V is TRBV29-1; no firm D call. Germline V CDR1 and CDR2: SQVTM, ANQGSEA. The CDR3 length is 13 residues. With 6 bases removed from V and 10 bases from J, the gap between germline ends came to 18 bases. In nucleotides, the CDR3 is TGCAGCGTGAGGGAGGGAAATTATGGAAAACTGTTTTTT. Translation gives CSVREGNYGKLFF.

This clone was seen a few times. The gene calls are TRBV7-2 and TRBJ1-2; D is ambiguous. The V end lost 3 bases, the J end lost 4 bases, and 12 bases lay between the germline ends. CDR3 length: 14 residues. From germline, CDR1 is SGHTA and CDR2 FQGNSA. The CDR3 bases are TGTGCCAGCAGCTTGGGCGGTTTGGTCTATGGCTACACCTTC. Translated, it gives CASSLGGLVYGYTF.

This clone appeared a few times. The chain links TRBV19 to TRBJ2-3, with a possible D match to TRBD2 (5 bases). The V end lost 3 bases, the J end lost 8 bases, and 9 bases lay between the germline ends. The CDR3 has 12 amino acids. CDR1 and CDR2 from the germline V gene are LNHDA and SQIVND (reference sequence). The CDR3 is CASSMSGSTQYF. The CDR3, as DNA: TGTGCCAGTAGTATGAGTGGGAGTACGCAGTATTTT.